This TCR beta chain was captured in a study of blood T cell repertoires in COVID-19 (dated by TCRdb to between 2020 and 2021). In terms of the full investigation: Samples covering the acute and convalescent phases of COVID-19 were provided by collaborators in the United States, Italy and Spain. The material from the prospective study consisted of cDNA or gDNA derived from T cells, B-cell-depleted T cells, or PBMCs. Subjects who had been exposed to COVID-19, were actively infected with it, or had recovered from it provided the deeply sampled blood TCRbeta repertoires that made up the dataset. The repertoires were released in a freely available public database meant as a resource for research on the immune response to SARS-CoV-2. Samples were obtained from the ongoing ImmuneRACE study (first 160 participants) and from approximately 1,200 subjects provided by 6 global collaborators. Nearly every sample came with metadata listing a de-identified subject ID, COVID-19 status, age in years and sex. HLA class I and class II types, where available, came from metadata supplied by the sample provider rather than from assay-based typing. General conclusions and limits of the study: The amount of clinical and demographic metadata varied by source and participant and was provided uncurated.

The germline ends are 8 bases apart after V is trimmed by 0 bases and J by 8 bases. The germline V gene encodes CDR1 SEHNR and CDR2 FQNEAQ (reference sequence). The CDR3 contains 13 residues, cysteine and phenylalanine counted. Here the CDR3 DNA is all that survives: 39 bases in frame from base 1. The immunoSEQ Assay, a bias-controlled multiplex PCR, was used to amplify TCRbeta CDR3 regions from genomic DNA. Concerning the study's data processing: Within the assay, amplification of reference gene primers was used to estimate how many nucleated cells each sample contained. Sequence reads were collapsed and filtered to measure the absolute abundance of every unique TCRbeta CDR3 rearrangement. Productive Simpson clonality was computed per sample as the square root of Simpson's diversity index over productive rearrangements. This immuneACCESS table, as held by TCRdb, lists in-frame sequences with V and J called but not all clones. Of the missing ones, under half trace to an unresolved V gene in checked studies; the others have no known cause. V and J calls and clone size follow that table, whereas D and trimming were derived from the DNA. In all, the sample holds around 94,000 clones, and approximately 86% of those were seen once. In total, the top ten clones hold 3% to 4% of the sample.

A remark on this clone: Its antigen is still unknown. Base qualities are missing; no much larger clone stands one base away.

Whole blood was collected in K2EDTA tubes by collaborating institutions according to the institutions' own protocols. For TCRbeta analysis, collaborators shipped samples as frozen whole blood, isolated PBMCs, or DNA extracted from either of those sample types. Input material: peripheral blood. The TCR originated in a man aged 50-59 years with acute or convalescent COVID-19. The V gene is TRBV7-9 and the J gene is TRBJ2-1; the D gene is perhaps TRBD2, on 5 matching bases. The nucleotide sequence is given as TGTGCCAGCAGCTTAGCGGGAGACTATGAGCAGTTCTTC. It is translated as CASSLAGDYEQFF.